Presented here are 29 T cell receptor beta chains from one specimen sequenced in a study of cytomegalovirus exposure and HLA in healthy donors. Generated by immunoSEQ multiplex PCR, the TCRdb table keeps only in-frame clones and is missing some. This table has tens of thousands of clones, approximately 94% appearing once. The sequenced material came from PBMCs. These receptors all come from a young woman in good health and CMV-seropositive.

The J gene is TRBJ2-1, the V gene TRBV15, with TRBD2 identical over 15 bases. The CDR3 is made up of 17 amino acids. Trimming took 4 bases from V and 9 from J; bases not matched to a gene: 10. Germline CDR1 and CDR2: LNHNV and YYDKDF (reference sequence). This chain's CDR3 is CATSKGTSGRFEGEQFF. The CDR3 DNA is TGTGCCACCAGCAAAGGGACTAGCGGGAGGTTCGAGGGTGAGCAGTTCTTC. Full variable domain (remainder filled in from reference TRBV15 and TRBJ2-1): DAMVIQNPRYQVTQFGKPVTLSCSQTLNHNVMYWYQQKSSQAPKLLFHYYDKDFNNEADTPDNFQSRRPNTSFCFLDIRSPGLGDTAMYLCATSKGTSGRFEGEQFFGPGTRLTVL.

This clone was seen more than once but under ten times. The chain recombines TRBV28 with TRBJ2-5; 10 nucleotides match TRBD1. CDR3 size: 15 residues. J gave up 3 bases and V 6 bases, and 7 bases lay outside the gene matches. Germline CDR1 is MDHEN and CDR2 is SYDVKM. The CDR3 nucleotides read TGTGCCAGCAGCATTTCCGGGACAGGGGAAGAGACCCAGTACTTC. Its translation is CASSISGTGEETQYF.

The rearrangement links TRBV14 to TRBJ2-3; 10 bases align to TRBD2. The junction had 6 bases not matched to a gene; V was cut back by 4 bases and J by 5 bases. Germline V gene data show CDR1 as SGHDN and CDR2 as FVKESK. The CDR3 loop spans 15 amino acids. The CDR3 bases are TGTGCCAGCAGCCGCCGGCTAGCGGGGGTAGATACGCAGTATTTT. Translation gives CASSRRLAGVDTQYF.

The rearrangement uses TRBV7-6 and TRBJ1-1; D gene uncertain. The CDR3 is 12 amino acids. Germline lookup yields CDR1 SGHVS and CDR2 FNYEAQ. V dropped 5 bases and J dropped 5 bases, with 9 bases sitting between them. The CDR3 DNA follows: TGTGCCAGCAGCCCGGACTCAACTGAAGCTTTCTTT. It yields the protein CASSPDSTEAFF.

This CDR3 reads CASSLVSRGLEEQYF. The CDR3 nucleotides are TGCGCCAGCAGCTTGGTATCGCGGGGACTCGAAGAGCAGTACTTC. The chain joins TRBV5-1 to TRBJ2-7; a weak D match, TRBD2 (6 bases). CDR3 length: 15 residues. Germline CDR1 SGHRS, CDR2 YFSETQ. V was cut by 0 bases and J by 7 bases, with 17 bases left in between.

The V and J genes are TRBV4-3 and TRBJ2-3; D not certain. The CDR3 covers 15 residues. Germline CDR1 is LGHNA and CDR2 is YSLEER. Trimming removed 0 bases at V and 2 bases at J, with 9 bases between. As DNA, the CDR3 is TGCGCCAGCAGCCAAGAGGGCAGGTACACAGATACGCAGTATTTT. Its protein is CASSQEGRYTDTQYF.

This clone is a singleton in its sample. The V gene is TRBV19, the J gene TRBJ1-6; 9 positions agree with TRBD1. The trim removed 5 bases at V and 8 bases at J, leaving 4 bases unmatched. This CDR3 contains 14 residues. CDR1 is LNHDA, CDR2 SQIVND, per germline (reference sequence). CDR3 amino acids: CASSRTGEDSPLHF. The CDR3 coding sequence is TGTGCCAGTAGTCGGACAGGGGAAGATTCACCCCTCCACTTT.

This clone has only one observation. The CDR3 region is CASSWMPAGGNSPLHF. The CDR3 nucleotides read TGTGCCAGCAGTTGGATGCCGGCAGGGGGCAATTCACCCCTCCACTTT. The V gene is TRBV28, the J gene TRBJ1-6, with TRBD1 matching 8 bases. The CDR3 runs to 16 residues. Germline values: CDR1 MDHEN, CDR2 SYDVKM. V lost 4 bases and J lost 7; bases outside the gene matches: 9.

The chain combines TRBV7-9 with TRBJ1-4; 10 bases map to TRBD1. CDR1 and CDR2 (germline): SEHNR, FQNEAQ (reference sequence). CDR3 length equals 14 residues. The ends lost 5 bases at V and 8 bases at J; junction bases unmatched: 5. CDR3 residues: CASSATGGDEKLFF. Here the CDR3 DNA reads TGTGCCAGCAGCGCGACAGGGGGCGACGAAAAACTGTTTTTT.

The J gene is TRBJ1-5, the V gene TRBV9, with D tentatively TRBD1 (6 bases). CDR3 length: 15 residues. Between the trimmed V and J ends, which lost 3 bases and 1 base, there was a span of 11 bases. In germline, CDR1 is SGDLS, CDR2 YYNGEE. CDR3 protein: CASSGDDRSNQPQHF. CDR3 nucleotides: TGTGCCAGCAGCGGAGATGACAGGAGCAATCAGCCCCAGCATTTT.

This clone came up once. The chain employs TRBV10-1 and TRBJ1-2, with D maybe TRBD1 (6 bases). Germline CDR1 and CDR2: WNHNN and SYGVQD (reference sequence). The CDR3 spans 18 residues. V gave up 0 bases and J gave up 4 bases, with 21 bases separating them. The CDR3 spells CASSESLWGRQVGYGYTF. Here the CDR3 DNA reads TGCGCCAGCAGTGAGTCACTCTGGGGTCGACAGGTCGGCTATGGCTACACCTTC.

This chain joins TRBV27 and TRBJ2-2; TRBD1 aligns across 7 bases. The J segment lost 4 bases and the V segment lost 5 bases, leaving 10 bases of the junction unmatched. The CDR3 is 16 residues long. Germline V CDR1 and CDR2: MNHEY, SMNVEV (reference sequence). This CDR3 reads CASSPQTGAATGELFF. In nucleotides, the CDR3 is TGTGCCAGCAGTCCCCAAACAGGGGCGGCCACCGGGGAGCTGTTTTTT.

This chain joins TRBV4-1 and TRBJ2-7; perhaps TRBD1 as D (5 bases). The V gene's germline CDR1 is MGHRA and CDR2 YSYEKL. V was pared by 6 bases and J by 0 bases, with 9 bases between. The CDR3 is made up of 13 amino acids. CDR3 protein: CASRDTNSYEQYF. Written as DNA, the CDR3 is TGCGCCAGCAGGGACACCAACTCCTACGAGCAGTACTTC.

This chain uses TRBV30 with TRBJ1-2, with 12 bases matching TRBD1. The germline gives CDR1 GTSNPN, CDR2 SVGIG (reference sequence). Unmatched junction bases numbered 10, after V lost 5 bases and J lost 9 bases. This CDR3 region has 14 residues. The CDR3: CAWEGSGQGARYTF. The CDR3 nucleotides are TGTGCCTGGGAAGGCTCGGGACAGGGGGCACGCTACACCTTC.

V usage is TRBV18 and J usage is TRBJ1-1; weak D call: TRBD1 (5 bases). Germline V CDR1 and CDR2: KGHSH, LQKENI. The length of the CDR3 is 15 residues. With 2 bases removed from V and 1 base from J, the gap between germline ends came to 11 bases. This CDR3 is CASSPAGKQNTEAFF. In nucleotides, the CDR3 is TGTGCCAGCTCACCAGCAGGGAAACAGAACACTGAAGCTTTCTTT.

The chain combines TRBV5-1 with TRBJ2-5; possibly TRBD1 for D (5 bases). The length of the CDR3 is 13 residues. Germline V gene data show CDR1 as SGHRS and CDR2 as YFSETQ. Deletions cut 0 bases from V and 3 bases from J, with 6 bases between. The CDR3 DNA sequence: TGCGCCAGCAGCTTGGGGGGCGAAGAGACCCAGTACTTC. It specifies CASSLGGEETQYF.

CDR3 sequence: CASSFIGAQVEAFF. The CDR3 DNA follows: TGCGCCAGCAGCTTTATAGGGGCGCAGGTTGAAGCTTTCTTT. The genes are TRBV5-1 and TRBJ1-1; D is possibly TRBD1 (5 bases). Germline V gene sequence: CDR1 SGHRS, CDR2 YFSETQ. This CDR3 region has 14 residues. Trimming cost V 2 bases and J 7 bases, with 15 bases left between them.

This chain uses TRBV9 with TRBJ2-7; 9 nucleotides agree with TRBD2. The V gene end was trimmed by 7 bases and the J gene end by 2 bases; junction bases not matched to a gene: 4. The CDR3 has 13 residues. Germline V gene sequence: CDR1 SGDLS, CDR2 YYNGEE. The CDR3 nucleotides read TGTGCCAGCGGGCTAGCGGGAACCTACGAGCAGTACTTC. It is translated as CASGLAGTYEQYF.

This clone appeared once. This chain connects TRBV2 to TRBJ1-2, with D perhaps matching TRBD1 (5 bases). The CDR3 has 16 amino acids. From germline, CDR1 is SNHLY and CDR2 FYNNEI. Trimming removed 6 bases at V and 2 bases at J, with 19 bases between. CDR3 sequence reads: CASRRTTGQTNYGYTF. For the CDR3, the DNA is TGTGCCAGCAGGCGCACCACAGGTCAAACCAACTATGGCTACACCTTC. Full variable domain (rest looked up from reference TRBV2 and TRBJ1-2): EPEVTQTPSHQVTQMGQEVILRCVPISNHLYFYWYRQILGQKVEFLVSFYNNEISEKSEIFDDQFSVERPDGSNFTLKIRSTKLEDSAMYFCASRRTTGQTNYGYTFGSGTRLTVV.

The rearrangement links TRBV15 to TRBJ2-1; 14 nucleotides agree with TRBD2. In germline, CDR1 is LNHNV, CDR2 YYDKDF (reference sequence). The CDR3 loop spans 15 amino acids. The V gene end was trimmed by 1 base and the J gene end by 7 bases; junction bases not matched to a gene: 0. The CDR3 region has the DNA TGTGCCACCAGCAGAGGACTAGCGGGAGGGAATGAGCAGTTCTTC. This codes for CATSRGLAGGNEQFF.

This sequence joins TRBV5-4 and TRBJ2-3, with 8 bases that match TRBD2. Germline CDR1 is SGHNT and CDR2 is YYREEE (reference sequence). CDR3 length: 14 residues. Unmatched junction bases numbered 0, after V lost 2 bases and J lost 1 base. The CDR3 region is CASSLLAGTDTQYF. The CDR3 DNA sequence: TGTGCCAGCAGCTTACTAGCGGGCACAGATACGCAGTATTTT. The full variable domain, rest sourced from reference TRBV5-4 and TRBJ2-3, is ETGVTQSPTHLIKTRGQQVTLRCSSQSGHNTVSWYQQALGQGPQFIFQYYREEENGRGNFPPRFSGLQFPNYSSELNVNALELDDSALYLCASSLLAGTDTQYFGPGTRLTVL.

J is TRBJ2-1 and V is TRBV12-5; 8 bases match TRBD2. From germline, CDR1 is LGHNT and CDR2 FRNRAP. V shed 2 bases and J 9 bases; nucleotides not matched to a gene: 18. The CDR3 loop spans 18 amino acids. The CDR3 coding sequence is TGTGCTAGTGGTTTGATACATACCGGGACTAGGGCCCCCATTGAGCAGTTCTTC. Protein: CASGLIHTGTRAPIEQFF. The full variable domain, with the rest looked up from reference TRBV12-5 and TRBJ2-1, is DARVTQTPRHKVTEMGQEVTMRCQPILGHNTVFWYRQTMMQGLELLAYFRNRAPLDDSGMPKDRFSAEMPDATLATLKIQPSEPRDSAVYFCASGLIHTGTRAPIEQFFGPGTRLTVL.

The V and J genes are TRBV27 and TRBJ2-7, with 8 bases fitting TRBD1. This CDR3 has 14 amino acids. The J segment lost 5 bases and the V segment lost 6 bases, leaving 9 bases of the junction unmatched. Germline CDR1 reads MNHEY; CDR2 reads SMNVEV (reference sequence). The CDR3 region is CASRSGQARDEQYF. The DNA of the CDR3 is TGTGCCAGCAGGTCGGGACAGGCCAGGGACGAGCAGTACTTC.

The chain combines TRBV28 with TRBJ1-1; D may be TRBD1 (6 bases). The germline V and J ends were trimmed by 3 bases and 4 bases, with 12 bases remaining between them. The CDR3 totals 14 residues. The germline V gene has CDR1 MDHEN and CDR2 SYDVKM. The CDR3 is CASSLLGGATEAFF. DNA of the CDR3: TGTGCCAGCAGTTTGTTGGGGGGGGCCACTGAAGCTTTCTTT.

CDR3 in amino acids: CASSLSLVVSTDTQYF. CDR3 nucleotide sequence: TGTGCCAGCAGCTTGTCACTCGTGGTTAGCACAGATACGCAGTATTTT. This chain links TRBV5-8 with TRBJ2-3; D is ambiguous. From germline, CDR1 is SGHTS and CDR2 YDEGEE. The CDR3 sequence is 16 residues long. Deletions cut 1 base from V and 0 bases from J, with 12 bases between. Together with reference TRBV5-8 and TRBJ2-3, the CDR3 gives the full variable domain: EAGVTQSPTHLIKTRGQQATLRCSPISGHTSVYWYQQALGLGLQFLLWYDEGEERNRGNFPPRFSGRQFPNYSSELNVNALELEDSALYLCASSLSLVVSTDTQYFGPGTRLTVL.

This chain joins TRBV25-1 and TRBJ1-2; 7 bases line up with TRBD1. Germline values: CDR1 MGHDK, CDR2 SYGVNS. This CDR3 region has 15 residues. Losses at the gene ends were 2 bases for V and 3 bases for J; bases not matched to a gene: 6. The CDR3 region is CASSETRGFYYGYTF. The CDR3, as DNA: TGTGCCAGCAGTGAAACCAGGGGGTTCTACTATGGCTACACCTTC.

The chain joins TRBV28 to TRBJ2-1; TRBD2 matches 9 bases. Germline CDR1 is MDHEN and CDR2 is SYDVKM. V was clipped by 6 bases and J by 4 bases; unmatched bases: 10. CDR3 length equals 16 residues. The CDR3 DNA reads as TGTGCCAGCAGCTTCCCCCTAGCGGGACAATACAATGAGCAGTTCTTC. Protein: CASSFPLAGQYNEQFF.

The V call is TRBV6-1, the J call TRBJ1-1, with 7 bases lining up with TRBD1. In germline, CDR1 is MNHNS, CDR2 SASEGT. This CDR3 has 15 residues. The V gene end was trimmed by 10 bases and the J gene end by 1 base; junction bases not matched to a gene: 12. The CDR3 DNA is TGTGCCACCAAGTATTCGACAGGGTCGAACACTGAAGCTTTCTTT. Translating gives CATKYSTGSNTEAFF.

The rearrangement links TRBV7-6 to TRBJ2-3; a weak D match, TRBD2 (6 bases). Between the trimmed V and J ends, which lost 5 bases and 0 bases, there was a span of 18 bases. Germline V gene sequence: CDR1 SGHVS, CDR2 FNYEAQ. The CDR3 length is 17 residues. The CDR3 DNA follows: TGTGCCAGCAGCAAACGCCCAGCAGGGACTAGCACAGATACGCAGTATTTT. Its translation: CASSKRPAGTSTDTQYF.